This record concerns one T cell receptor beta chain sequence. Its antigen remains unknown. Graft tissue was processed to release intraepithelial and lamina propria lymphocytes. Trimming took 4 bases from V and 8 from J, leaving 10 bases between them. Germline V gene lookup returns CDR1 DFQATT and CDR2 SNEGSKA (reference sequence). The CDR3 has 11 amino acids. These data originate in a study of graft-versus-host responses after intestinal transplantation. The wider study: Recipients received multivisceral, liver-intestinal, or isolated intestinal transplants. Every recipient had anti-thymocyte globulin induction and about three years of tacrolimus plus steroids. Study observations and caveats: Clonal ratios of graft-versus-host to host-versus-graft in allografts were high for patients exhibiting graft-donor T cell macrochimerism. Circulating GvH clones peaking coincided with falling HvG clones soon after transplant.

This table comes from immunoSEQ multiplex PCR, and its TCRdb copy is limited to in-frame clones, with some not included. The sample lists roughly 15,000 clones; 77% were seen once. Specimen: ileum tissue, collected roughly 26 days after intestinal transplant. The source of this sequence is a human patient who received an intestinal transplant, so some T cells may come from the graft donor. This chain joins TRBV20-1 and TRBJ2-3; perhaps TRBD2 as D (5 bases). CDR3 bases: TGCAGTGCTACGGACTTAGGTACGCAGTATTTT. Translated, it gives CSATDLGTQYF.